The rows below give T cell receptor beta chains drawn from one sample of a study of blood T cell repertoires in COVID-19. Using immunoSEQ multiplex PCR, the repertoire was profiled, and TCRdb retains in-frame clones only, with some absent. The profile shows about 340,000 clones, about 90% of them singletons. Sequenced material: peripheral blood. These receptors originate from a woman between 70 and 85 years old with COVID-19, enrolled during active disease. The CDR3 runs from the conserved cysteine through the conserved F or W. The D gene is left open where the match is weak. Clone sizes are given selectively: once, few, many, or a class where the clone is expanded.

D gene | J gene | clone size | V gene | CDR3 DNA | CDR3 protein
- | TRBJ1-2 | - | TRBV5-6 | TGTGCCAGCAGTATTACAGACTATGGCTACACCTTC | CASSITDYGYTF
- | TRBJ1-3 | once | TRBV7-2 | TGTGCCAGCAGCTTACTGTATGTCTCTGGAAACACCATATATTTT | CASSLLYVSGNTIYF
- | TRBJ2-7 | few | TRBV9 | TGTGCCAGCAGCCCAAGAGGGCAGGGGAGCTCCTACGAGCAGTACTTC | CASSPRGQGSSYEQYF
TRBD1 | TRBJ1-5 | - | TRBV3-1/TRBV3-2 | TGTGCCAGCAGCCAAGGGGACAGCTATCAGCCCCAGCATTTT | CASSQGDSYQPQHF
- | TRBJ1-2 | - | TRBV19 | TGTGCCAGTATCGGGGAGGGCCCTTACAACTATGGCTACACCTTC | CASIGEGPYNYGYTF
TRBD1 | TRBJ2-7 | few | TRBV30 | TGTGCCTGGAAGGGACAGGGACGCTACGAGCAGTACTTC | CAWKGQGRYEQYF
- | TRBJ1-1 | - | TRBV21-1 | TGTGCCAGCAGCAAAGCCGTGAACACTGAAGCTTTCTTT | CASSKAVNTEAFF
- | TRBJ2-2 | - | TRBV7-2 | TGTGCCAGCAGCCGCGACACCGGGGAGCTGTTTTTT | CASSRDTGELFF
- | TRBJ1-1 | - | TRBV19 | TGTGCCAGTAGGGCTTGGAGACAGCTGAACACTGAAGCTTTCTTT | CASRAWRQLNTEAFF
- | TRBJ1-4 | - | TRBV18 | TGTGCCAGCTCAGGCCGGGTTGCAACTAATGAAAAACTGTTTTTT | CASSGRVATNEKLFF
TRBD2 | TRBJ2-2 | - | TRBV6-1 | TGTGCCAGCAGTGAGGGACTAGCGGGATTCGCGAACACCGGGGAGCTGTTTTTT | CASSEGLAGFANTGELFF
- | TRBJ2-1 | - | TRBV12-3/TRBV12-4 | TGTGCCAGCAGCCTGGACAGCCACAATGAGCAGTTCTTC | CASSLDSHNEQFF
TRBD1 | TRBJ1-1 | - | TRBV2 | TGTGCCAGCAGTCTACCGAGGGACAGCACTGAAGCTTTCTTT | CASSLPRDSTEAFF
- | TRBJ2-3 | once | TRBV5-1 | TGCGCCAGCAGCCTGGGGGCGGGGACGGGAGATACGCAGTATTTT | CASSLGAGTGDTQYF
TRBD1 | TRBJ1-2 | - | TRBV11-2 | TGTGCCAGCGGGACAGGGCAGGGCTACACCTTC | CASGTGQGYTF
- | TRBJ2-7 | once | TRBV21-1 | TGTGCCAGCAGCAAAGCAGGCGGGGGGGCCAAGGGGTACGAGCAGTACTTC | CASSKAGGGAKGYEQYF
TRBD2 | TRBJ2-2 | - | TRBV9 | TGTGCCCGCAGCGGGACTAGCGGGGGGGTGAACACCGGGGAGCTGTTTTTT | CARSGTSGGVNTGELFF